This TCR beta chain is from a study of OX40 agonist ivuxolimab in advanced cancers. About the study: Every 2 weeks, patients got intravenous ivuxolimab at one of six dose levels (0.01-10 mg/kg). Patients achieving partial responses numbered three: one hepatocellular carcinoma case and two cutaneous melanoma cases. Findings and caveats of the study: Researchers did not establish what antigens the expanded peripheral T cells target.

CDR1 is SGHNT and CDR2 is YYREEE in the germline V gene (reference sequence). CDR3 length: 15 residues. Losses at the gene ends were 4 bases for V and 8 bases for J; bases not matched to a gene: 7. The repertoire was sequenced with immunoSEQ multiplex PCR; TCRdb's copy has only in-frame clones and lacks some. This repertoire shows tens of thousands of clones, 70% to 90% found once; its top ten account for about 1.2%. This clone was recorded once. Its antigen remains unknown. The rearrangement joins TRBV5-4 to TRBJ2-1; TRBD1 matches 12 bases. The sample here was CD4+ or CD8+ T cells sorted from blood, taken in a trial of the OX40 agonist ivuxolimab. The TCR comes from an adult with an advanced solid tumor such as melanoma, head and neck, liver or kidney cancer. CDR3 nucleotides: TGTGCCAGCAGCGACCGGGACAGGGGGCAGTATGAGCAGTTCTTC. It yields the protein CASSDRDRGQYEQFF.